One sample yielded the 32 T cell receptor beta chains listed below, sequenced in a study of memory CD4+ T cells and cytomegalovirus serostatus. Single viable CD3+CD4+CD8-CD45RO+ cells were sorted as the memory CD4+ T cells. The method was immunoSEQ multiplex PCR; TCRdb's version includes in-frame clones alone and lacks a portion of them. The data show roughly 50,000 clones, around 77% seen once. Source material: memory CD4+ T cells from blood. The receptor set was obtained from an adult in good health and CMV-seronegative.

This clone appeared a single time. The chain combines TRBV27 with TRBJ2-1, with unresolved D. The V gene's germline CDR1 is MNHEY and CDR2 SMNVEV (reference sequence). CDR3 size: 13 residues. V was pared by 2 bases and J by 5 bases, with 7 bases between. The CDR3 reads CASSLLRHNEQFF. For the CDR3, the DNA is TGTGCCAGCAGTTTACTGCGGCACAATGAGCAGTTCTTC.

The CDR3 here is CASSSIAPYQGRGETQYF. The CDR3 region has the DNA TGTGCCAGCTCATCGATCGCCCCGTACCAGGGGCGTGGAGAGACCCAGTACTTC. The rearrangement joins TRBV18 to TRBJ2-5; perhaps TRBD1 as D (6 bases). The CDR3 spans 18 residues. Germline lookup yields CDR1 KGHSH and CDR2 LQKENI. Trimming shortened V by 5 bases and J by 4 bases, and 26 bases separated the two germline ends.

This chain connects TRBV27 to TRBJ2-5, with D possibly TRBD1 on 6 matching bases. V dropped 0 bases and J dropped 5 bases, with 13 bases sitting between them. The CDR3 covers 15 residues. The germline gives CDR1 MNHEY, CDR2 SMNVEV (reference sequence). This CDR3 reads CASSLSQTGLETQYF. The CDR3 bases are TGTGCCAGCAGTTTATCTCAAACAGGGTTGGAGACCCAGTACTTC.

The chain couples TRBV11-2 to TRBJ2-5; D ambiguous. The CDR3 sequence is 12 residues long. Trimming took 0 bases from V and 6 from J, leaving 5 bases between them. Germline CDR1 is SGHAT and CDR2 is FQNNGV. The CDR3 sequence is CASSLDVQTQYF. The CDR3 nucleotides are TGTGCCAGCAGCTTAGACGTGCAGACCCAGTACTTC.

This rearrangement joins TRBV9 to TRBJ2-2, with a possible D match to TRBD1 (5 bases). This CDR3 has 12 residues. Germline V gives CDR1 SGDLS, CDR2 YYNGEE. V was shortened by 4 bases and J by 7 bases, with 8 bases between the two germline ends. The CDR3 loop reads CASSPRVGELFF. The CDR3 coding sequence is TGTGCCAGCAGCCCCAGGGTCGGGGAGCTGTTTTTT.

The chain is built from TRBV6-1 and TRBJ1-2, with D possibly being TRBD1 (5 bases). The length of the CDR3 is 15 residues. The germline V gene encodes CDR1 MNHNS and CDR2 SASEGT. The V gene lost 7 bases and the J gene lost 5 bases, with 20 bases spanning the gap. The CDR3 region is CASTPMGRQIYGYTF. CDR3 nucleotide sequence: TGTGCCAGCACCCCCATGGGTCGACAGATTTATGGCTACACCTTC.

The gene calls are TRBV4-2 and TRBJ1-3; the D is unclear. Germline V lookup: CDR1 LGHNA, CDR2 YNFKEQ. The germline V and J ends were trimmed by 0 bases and 4 bases, with 4 bases remaining between them. This CDR3 region has 13 residues. The CDR3 bases are TGTGCCAGCAGCCAAGATGGGGGAAACACCATATATTTT. Amino acid sequence: CASSQDGGNTIYF.

V gene TRBV19 combines with J gene TRBJ1-2; no clear D. The CDR3 sequence is 13 residues long. Trimming cost V 3 bases and J 2 bases, with 7 bases left between them. The V gene's germline CDR1 is LNHDA and CDR2 SQIVND (reference sequence). The CDR3 loop is CASSIDTNYGYTF. The CDR3 region has the DNA TGTGCCAGTAGTATCGACACAAACTATGGCTACACCTTC.

The chain employs TRBV27 and TRBJ2-7; perhaps D is TRBD1 or TRBD2 (6 bases each). Germline V gene lookup returns CDR1 MNHEY and CDR2 SMNVEV (reference sequence). The CDR3 consists of 14 residues. The V end lost 2 bases, the J end lost 6 bases, and 14 bases lay between the germline ends. The CDR3 DNA follows: TGTGCCAGCAGTTTACGGGGGCGGTTTGGCGAGCAGTACTTC. Encoded protein: CASSLRGRFGEQYF.

The rearrangement uses TRBV5-1 and TRBJ2-3; 7 positions agree with TRBD2. V gave up 0 bases and J gave up 4 bases; unmatched junction bases: 8. CDR3 length: 16 amino acids. Looked up from germline, CDR1 is SGHRS and CDR2 is YFSETQ. The chain's CDR3 is CASSLAPGGLADTQYF. The CDR3 nucleotides read TGCGCCAGCAGCTTGGCTCCGGGAGGCTTGGCAGATACGCAGTATTTT.

The rearrangement joins TRBV18 to TRBJ2-6; D possibly corresponds to TRBD1 (6 bases). The CDR3 has 15 amino acids. Germline V gene sequence: CDR1 KGHSH, CDR2 LQKENI. The germline V and J ends were trimmed by 6 bases and 4 bases, with 13 bases remaining between them. This CDR3 reads CASSLQGSGANVLTF. The CDR3 DNA follows: TGTGCCAGCTCCCTACAGGGCTCCGGGGCCAACGTCCTGACTTTC.

The gene calls are TRBV2 and TRBJ1-3, with 7 nucleotides matching TRBD1. The length of the CDR3 is 14 residues. The germline V gene has CDR1 SNHLY and CDR2 FYNNEI. Trimming took 7 bases from V and 3 from J; bases not matched to a gene: 6. This CDR3 reads CASIEGAIGNTIYF. In DNA form, the CDR3 reads TGTGCCAGCATCGAGGGGGCTATTGGAAACACCATATATTTT.

The chain employs TRBV7-2 and TRBJ2-2; no definite D call. The V gene lost 3 bases and the J gene lost 5 bases, with 13 bases spanning the gap. The CDR3 totals 15 residues. Germline V gives CDR1 SGHTA, CDR2 FQGNSA. As DNA, the CDR3 is TGTGCCAGCAGCTTCGCGACTTTGGAGACCGGGGAGCTGTTTTTT. This sequence encodes CASSFATLETGELFF. Filled out from reference TRBV7-2 and TRBJ2-2, the complete variable domain reads GAGVSQSPSNKVTEKGKDVELRCDPISGHTALYWYRQSLGQGLEFLIYFQGNSAPDKSGLPSDRFSAERTGGSVSTLTIQRTQQEDSAVYLCASSFATLETGELFFGEGSRLTVL.

The rearrangement uses TRBV11-2 and TRBJ1-5; no clear D gene. V lost 5 bases to trimming and J lost 9 bases, with 14 bases between them. The CDR3 extends over 13 amino acids. Germline values: CDR1 SGHAT, CDR2 FQNNGV. The CDR3 is CASSQDGLRPQHF. The CDR3 bases are TGTGCCAGCAGCCAGGACGGGCTAAGGCCCCAGCATTTT.

This clone was found a few times. J is TRBJ1-2 and V is TRBV10-3, with D possibly TRBD1 on 5 matching bases. Germline V gene sequence: CDR1 ENHRY, CDR2 SYGVKD. The CDR3 is 14 residues long. The ends were cut back, 10 bases at V and 6 bases at J, with 21 bases in the middle. The CDR3 bases are TGTGCCAGCAGCCAGCAGGGTCCTACTAATGGCTACACCTTC. Translated: CASSQQGPTNGYTF.

The CDR3 sequence: CAISEFYLRGGHEQYF. The DNA of the CDR3 is TGTGCCATCAGTGAGTTTTATCTACGGGGGGGCCACGAGCAGTACTTC. This chain uses TRBV10-3 with TRBJ2-7; 8 nucleotides align to TRBD2. The trim removed 1 base at V and 5 bases at J, leaving 10 bases unmatched. Germline values: CDR1 ENHRY, CDR2 SYGVKD. The CDR3 runs to 16 residues.

As DNA, the CDR3 is TGTGCCTGGAGAACCGGACAGGGGAGCGCCGAGACCCAGTACTTC. Encoded protein: CAWRTGQGSAETQYF. V is TRBV30 and J is TRBJ2-5; TRBD1 aligns across 9 bases. Germline-derived CDR1 and CDR2 are GTSNPN and SVGIG (reference sequence). This CDR3 comprises 15 residues. J gave up 5 bases and V 3 bases, and 10 bases lay outside the gene matches.

V is TRBV4-3 and J is TRBJ2-3; 16 bases agree with TRBD2. CDR1 is LGHNA and CDR2 is YSLEER in the germline V gene. The CDR3 length is 20 residues. V shed 0 bases, J shed 2 bases, and the junction held 8 bases outside the gene matches. The CDR3 loop is CASSQDWGLAGGPYTDTQYF. The CDR3 coding sequence is TGCGCCAGCAGCCAAGATTGGGGACTAGCGGGGGGGCCCTACACAGATACGCAGTATTTT.

This chain connects TRBV27 to TRBJ1-6, with D possibly TRBD1 on 5 matching bases. Germline-derived CDR1 and CDR2 are MNHEY and SMNVEV (reference sequence). The CDR3 sequence is 14 residues long. V was cut by 3 bases and J by 7 bases, with 10 bases left in between. CDR3 sequence (DNA): TGTGCCAGCAGTTTGACAGCGGACAATTCACCCCTCCACTTT. Translated, it gives CASSLTADNSPLHF.

The chain combines TRBV29-1 with TRBJ1-4, with D uncertain. The CDR3 runs 12 residues. V dropped 7 bases and J dropped 1 base, with 7 bases sitting between them. From germline, CDR1 is SQVTM and CDR2 ANQGSEA. The CDR3 protein is CSGTGTNEKLFF. The CDR3 nucleotides are TGCAGCGGAACGGGAACTAATGAAAAACTGTTTTTT. Filled out from reference TRBV29-1 and TRBJ1-4, the complete variable domain reads SAVISQKPSRDICQRGTSLTIQCQVDSQVTMMFWYRQQPGQSLTLIATANQGSEATYESGFVIDKFPISRPNLTFSTLTVSNMSPEDSSIYLCSGTGTNEKLFFGSGTQLSVL.

This chain links TRBV2 with TRBJ2-7, with TRBD2 as a possible D gene (5 bases). Trimming took 9 bases from V and 0 from J, leaving 15 bases between them. Germline V lookup: CDR1 SNHLY, CDR2 FYNNEI. The CDR3 covers 14 residues. The CDR3 DNA reads as TGTGCCAGGTCCGCACCTGGGAGCTCCTACGAGCAGTACTTC. Protein sequence: CARSAPGSSYEQYF.

This clone showed up just once. The rearrangement joins TRBV29-1 to TRBJ1-2; D is uncertain. Germline CDR1 is SQVTM and CDR2 is ANQGSEA. This CDR3 is 13 amino acids long. V gave up 7 bases and J gave up 2 bases, with 14 bases separating them. CDR3 region: CSALPGPNYGYTF. Here the CDR3 DNA reads TGCAGCGCCCTACCAGGCCCGAACTATGGCTACACCTTC.

The rearrangement uses TRBV5-6 and TRBJ1-3, with D possibly being TRBD1 (5 bases). CDR3 length: 16 amino acids. The germline V gene encodes CDR1 SGHDT and CDR2 YYEEEE. V gave up 1 base and J gave up 0 bases, with 11 bases separating them. The CDR3 protein is CASSLNRGISGNTIYF. The CDR3 DNA follows: TGTGCCAGCAGCTTGAATCGGGGCATCTCTGGAAACACCATATATTTT.

The rearrangement links TRBV7-2 to TRBJ2-2, with D perhaps matching TRBD2 (5 bases). The CDR3 has 14 residues. V shed 0 bases and J shed 7 bases, with 9 bases lying between them. CDR1 is SGHTA and CDR2 is FQGNSA in the germline V gene. Here the CDR3 reads CASSLARGGGELFF. The CDR3 DNA follows: TGTGCCAGCAGCTTAGCCAGAGGAGGCGGGGAGCTGTTTTTT.

This clone was counted between two and nine times. V usage is TRBV28 and J usage is TRBJ1-5, with a weak D call TRBD1 (6 bases). CDR3 size: 20 residues. Deletions cut 3 bases from V and 2 bases from J, with 26 bases between. Germline CDR1 is MDHEN and CDR2 is SYDVKM. The CDR3: CASSLPWVGAQGSGNQPQHF. The CDR3, as DNA: TGTGCCAGCAGTTTGCCCTGGGTCGGGGCACAGGGATCCGGCAATCAGCCCCAGCATTTT.

This chain connects TRBV15 to TRBJ2-1, with 12 bases aligning to TRBD2. The CDR3 spans 19 residues. CDR1 is LNHNV and CDR2 is YYDKDF in the germline V gene (reference sequence). The V segment lost 1 base and the J segment 6 bases; nucleotides outside the gene matches: 13. In DNA form, the CDR3 reads TGTGCCACCAGCAGAGGAGGACTAGCGGGACCGGGGGGGCCCAATGAGCAGTTCTTC. This encodes CATSRGGLAGPGGPNEQFF.

This rearrangement joins TRBV9 to TRBJ1-3, with 7 bases lining up with TRBD1. Germline assignment: CDR1 SGDLS and CDR2 YYNGEE. With 4 bases clipped from V and 4 bases from J, the junction kept 5 bases outside the gene matches. This CDR3 contains 14 residues. The DNA of the CDR3 is TGTGCCAGCAGCCAGGGGGGTTCAGGAAACACCATATATTTT. This codes for CASSQGGSGNTIYF.

V usage is TRBV28 and J usage is TRBJ2-4; a weak D match, TRBD1 (5 bases). CDR1 is MDHEN and CDR2 is SYDVKM in the germline V gene. This CDR3 is built from 15 residues. The V and J ends lost 5 bases and 3 bases respectively, with 14 bases between them. Here the CDR3 reads CASSPQGRGKNIQYF. For the CDR3, the DNA is TGTGCCAGCAGTCCGCAGGGTCGAGGCAAAAACATTCAGTACTTC.

This CDR3 is CASRLTSGRVNEQFF. As DNA, the CDR3 is TGTGCCAGCAGGCTGACTAGCGGGAGGGTAAATGAGCAGTTCTTC. The rearrangement links TRBV2 to TRBJ2-1; 14 nucleotides match TRBD2. Germline V gene sequence: CDR1 SNHLY, CDR2 FYNNEI. V shed 6 bases and J 7 bases; nucleotides not matched to a gene: 5. This CDR3 has 15 residues.

V is TRBV29-1 and J is TRBJ1-4, with D uncertain. The CDR3 contains 16 residues. CDR1 is SQVTM, CDR2 ANQGSEA, per germline. V shed 5 bases and J shed 0 bases, with 16 bases lying between them. The CDR3 DNA follows: TGCAGCGTTCAGGCGGGTCCCGGGGCAACTAATGAAAAACTGTTTTTT. It yields the protein CSVQAGPGATNEKLFF.

The sample holds a few counts of this clone. The chain links TRBV5-1 to TRBJ1-1; 8 bases fit TRBD1. Germline V lookup: CDR1 SGHRS, CDR2 YFSETQ. V dropped 4 bases and J dropped 4; count of bases not matched to a gene: 6. The CDR3 has 14 residues. Written as DNA, the CDR3 is TGCGCCAGCAGCCCGCAGGGGGCCGGCACTGAAGCTTTCTTT. This gives the protein CASSPQGAGTEAFF.

This sequence joins TRBV7-8 and TRBJ1-5; D is unresolved. The germline gives CDR1 SGHVS, CDR2 FQNEAQ. Trimming removed 4 bases from V and 0 bases from J, with 7 bases in between. This CDR3 contains 14 residues. The CDR3 sequence: CASSSYNSNQPQHF. Here the CDR3 DNA reads TGTGCCAGCAGCTCTTATAATAGCAATCAGCCCCAGCATTTT.